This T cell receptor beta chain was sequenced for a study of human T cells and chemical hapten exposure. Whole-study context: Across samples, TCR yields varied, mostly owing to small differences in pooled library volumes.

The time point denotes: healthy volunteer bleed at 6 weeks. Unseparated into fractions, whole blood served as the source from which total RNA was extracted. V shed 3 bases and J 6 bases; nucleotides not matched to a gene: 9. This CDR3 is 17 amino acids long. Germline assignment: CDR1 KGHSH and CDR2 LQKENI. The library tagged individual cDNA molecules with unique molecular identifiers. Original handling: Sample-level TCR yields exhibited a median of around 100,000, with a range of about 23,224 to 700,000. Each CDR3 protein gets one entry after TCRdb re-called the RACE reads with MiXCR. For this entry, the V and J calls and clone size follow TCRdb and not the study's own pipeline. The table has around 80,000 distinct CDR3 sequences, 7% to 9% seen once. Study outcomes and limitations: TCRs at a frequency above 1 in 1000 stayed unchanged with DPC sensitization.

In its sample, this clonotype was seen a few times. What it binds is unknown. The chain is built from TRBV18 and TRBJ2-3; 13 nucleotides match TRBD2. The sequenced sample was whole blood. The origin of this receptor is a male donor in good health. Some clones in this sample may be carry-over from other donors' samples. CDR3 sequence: CASSPLTSGRFEDTQYF. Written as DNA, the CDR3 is TGTGCCAGCTCACCCTTGACTAGCGGGAGGTTTGAGGATACGCAGTATTTT.